The 28 T cell receptor beta chains below were found in one sample sequenced in a study of blood T cell repertoires in COVID-19. The assay was immunoSEQ multiplex PCR, and TCRdb's table has in-frame clones only and misses some. This table has tens of thousands of clones, less than 90% appearing once. The specimen sequenced was peripheral blood. These receptors were taken from a woman aged 55-69 years with acute or convalescent COVID-19.

This clone was recorded only once. J is TRBJ1-2 and V is TRBV24-1, with D unresolved. V lost 1 base and J 6 bases, leaving 14 bases between the germline ends. The CDR3 covers 15 residues. Per germline, CDR1 KGHDR and CDR2 SFDVKD. In DNA form, the CDR3 reads TGTGCCACCAGTGATTTTTTGTCCGCCGGGAATGGCTACACCTTC. This sequence encodes CATSDFLSAGNGYTF.

The chain has TRBV5-1 and TRBJ1-2; D is uncertain. Germline V gives CDR1 SGHRS, CDR2 YFSETQ. This CDR3 contains 14 residues. With 0 bases removed from V and 2 bases from J, the gap between germline ends came to 8 bases. The CDR3 protein is CASSLATVNYGYTF. The CDR3 region has the DNA TGCGCCAGCAGCTTGGCTACAGTCAACTATGGCTACACCTTC.

The gene calls are TRBV10-3 and TRBJ1-2; TRBD1 matches 7 bases. Germline trimming cut 5 bases from V and 2 bases from J; bases unmatched to any gene: 8. The CDR3 has 15 amino acids. Germline V gene data show CDR1 as ENHRY and CDR2 as SYGVKD. CDR3 DNA sequence: TGTGCCATCAGTCCAGCTGACAGGGCCAACTATGGCTACACCTTC. Encoded protein: CAISPADRANYGYTF.

The gene calls are TRBV30 and TRBJ2-1, with 12 bases that match TRBD2. CDR1 and CDR2 from the germline V gene are GTSNPN and SVGIG (reference sequence). Trimming removed 1 base from V and 6 bases from J; junction bases left unmatched: 13. This CDR3 comprises 18 residues. CDR3 residues: CAWSEGRWTSGIANEQFF. The CDR3 DNA follows: TGTGCCTGGAGTGAAGGACGGTGGACTAGCGGGATTGCCAATGAGCAGTTCTTC.

The CDR3 is CARSLSSVGEQYF. CDR3 DNA sequence: TGTGCCAGAAGCTTATCGTCGGTCGGCGAGCAGTACTTC. The chain uses TRBV7-5 and TRBJ2-7; the table's D call, TRBD2, was not checked against the DNA. TRBV7-5 corresponds to a pseudogene. This CDR3 has 13 residues.

The rearrangement joins TRBV2 to TRBJ1-2, with TRBD1 as a possible D gene (6 bases). Germline values: CDR1 SNHLY, CDR2 FYNNEI. The V and J ends lost 2 bases and 7 bases respectively, with 11 bases between them. The CDR3 covers 13 residues. The CDR3 reads CASSENQGTGYTF. CDR3 nucleotide sequence: TGTGCCAGCAGTGAAAACCAGGGGACTGGCTACACCTTC. The variable domain in full, with the rest retrieved from reference TRBV2 and TRBJ1-2, is EPEVTQTPSHQVTQMGQEVILRCVPISNHLYFYWYRQILGQKVEFLVSFYNNEISEKSEIFDDQFSVERPDGSNFTLKIRSTKLEDSAMYFCASSENQGTGYTFGSGTRLTVV.

The chain links TRBV4-2 to TRBJ1-1, with TRBD1 matching 7 bases. V shed 1 base and J 1 base; nucleotides not matched to a gene: 3. CDR3 length: 15 residues. The germline V gene has CDR1 LGHNA and CDR2 YNFKEQ. The CDR3 region is CASSQGDSWNTEAFF. DNA of the CDR3: TGTGCCAGCAGCCAAGGGGACAGCTGGAACACTGAAGCTTTCTTT.

The rearrangement uses TRBV3-1 (or the pseudogene TRBV3-2) and TRBJ1-6; D is unclear. Trimming took 1 base from V and 5 from J, leaving 15 bases between them. This CDR3 is 17 amino acids long. Germline-derived CDR1 and CDR2 are LGHDT and YNNKEL (reference sequence). CDR3 sequence reads: CASSQATSGIHNSPLHF. CDR3 sequence (DNA): TGTGCCAGCAGCCAAGCCACCTCGGGGATTCATAATTCACCCCTCCACTTT.

The chain links TRBV5-1 to TRBJ2-6, with no clear D. Trimming pared 0 bases from V and 0 bases from J, leaving 4 bases between. The CDR3 spans 15 residues. Germline CDR1 is SGHRS and CDR2 is YFSETQ. CDR3 in amino acids: CASSLDSSGANVLTF. The CDR3 DNA follows: TGCGCCAGCAGCTTGGACTCCTCTGGGGCCAACGTCCTGACTTTC.

The chain couples TRBV4-1 to TRBJ2-2; a weak D match, TRBD1 (5 bases). Germline assignment: CDR1 MGHRA and CDR2 YSYEKL. CDR3 length: 18 residues. Trimming stripped 0 bases from V and 3 bases from J, with 17 bases between. CDR3 residues: CASSQDGKGRWDTGELFF. The CDR3 DNA sequence: TGCGCCAGCAGCCAAGATGGGAAGGGGCGATGGGACACCGGGGAGCTGTTTTTT.

V usage is TRBV5-5 and J usage is TRBJ2-3; the D gene is possibly TRBD1 (5 bases). V was clipped by 1 base and J by 1 base, with 10 bases between them. Germline CDR1 and CDR2: SGHKS and YYEKEE (reference sequence). The CDR3 sequence is 15 residues long. The CDR3 loop is CASSLRDSRTDTQYF. CDR3 coding DNA: TGTGCCAGCAGCTTGCGCGACAGCCGCACAGATACGCAGTATTTT. Drawing the rest from reference TRBV5-5 and TRBJ2-3, the complete variable domain is DAGVTQSPTHLIKTRGQQVTLRCSPISGHKSVSWYQQVLGQGPQFIFQYYEKEERGRGNFPDRFSARQFPNYSSELNVNALLLGDSALYLCASSLRDSRTDTQYFGPGTRLTVL.

The chain recombines TRBV9 with TRBJ1-4; 7 positions match TRBD1. Germline V gene lookup returns CDR1 SGDLS and CDR2 YYNGEE. J was trimmed by 7 bases and V by 4 bases; bases with no gene match: 10. This CDR3 is built from 15 residues. The CDR3 bases are TGTGCCAGCAGCCCTAGACAGGGTGGGTTTGAAAAACTGTTTTTT. Its protein is CASSPRQGGFEKLFF.

The rearrangement uses TRBV7-8 and TRBJ1-6; 10 bases agree with TRBD1. V shed 5 bases and J 7 bases; nucleotides not matched to a gene: 8. Germline V gives CDR1 SGHVS, CDR2 FQNEAQ. The CDR3 runs 16 residues. The CDR3 loop reads CASSKRPGQGNSPLHF. CDR3 DNA: TGTGCCAGCAGCAAAAGGCCGGGACAGGGGAATTCACCCCTCCACTTT.

The gene calls are TRBV4-2 and TRBJ1-1; TRBD1 matches at 12 bases. This CDR3 contains 16 residues. CDR1 is LGHNA, CDR2 YNFKEQ, per germline. V was clipped by 3 bases and J by 6 bases; unmatched bases: 8. Written as DNA, the CDR3 is TGTGCCAGCAGCCAGCCGGGACAGGGGGCGCGGGCTGAAGCTTTCTTT. Protein product: CASSQPGQGARAEAFF.

The CDR3 nucleotides are TGTGCCACGCAAGGGGGCCGAGGGACCACCTCTGGAAACACCATATATTTT. This sequence encodes CATQGGRGTTSGNTIYF. This chain joins TRBV24-1 and TRBJ1-3, with TRBD1 matching over 7 bases. The CDR3 runs to 17 residues. The trim removed 10 bases at V and 0 bases at J, leaving 14 bases unmatched. CDR1 and CDR2 (germline): KGHDR, SFDVKD.

V usage is TRBV4-2 and J usage is TRBJ2-7, with 8 bases matching TRBD2. The CDR3 consists of 16 residues. CDR1 and CDR2 (germline): LGHNA, YNFKEQ. J gave up 0 bases and V 2 bases, and 6 bases lay outside the gene matches. For the CDR3, the DNA is TGTGCCAGCAGCCAATCGGCCGGGACTAGCTCCTACGAGCAGTACTTC. Amino acid sequence: CASSQSAGTSSYEQYF.

The chain links TRBV30 to TRBJ2-1; 10 positions agree with TRBD2. This CDR3 region has 14 residues. The V and J ends lost 1 base and 15 bases, in that order; junction bases with no gene match: 12. The germline CDR1 and CDR2 sequences are GTSNPN and SVGIG (reference sequence). CDR3 DNA: TGTGCCTGGAGTGGGGGTAGCGGGAGGCTGGCGGCGTTCTTC. As protein: CAWSGGSGRLAAFF. The full variable domain, completed using reference TRBV30 and TRBJ2-1, is SQTIHQWPATLVQPVGSPLSLECTVEGTSNPNLYWYRQAAGRGLQLLFYSVGIGQISSEVPQNLSASRPQDRQFILSSKKLLLSDSGFYLCAWSGGSGRLAAFFGPGTRLTVL.

V and J are TRBV4-1 and TRBJ2-7, with 8 bases fitting TRBD1. The ends lost 0 bases at V and 3 bases at J; junction bases unmatched: 4. The CDR3 spans 15 residues. From germline, CDR1 is MGHRA and CDR2 YSYEKL. This chain's CDR3 is CASSQESTGGYEQYF. CDR3 DNA sequence: TGCGCCAGCAGCCAAGAAAGTACAGGGGGCTACGAGCAGTACTTC.

This chain connects TRBV30 to TRBJ1-4; 9 bases agree with TRBD1. The J segment lost 8 bases and the V segment lost 1 base, leaving 8 bases of the junction unmatched. Germline-derived CDR1 and CDR2 are GTSNPN and SVGIG (reference sequence). The CDR3 totals 15 residues. CDR3 sequence: CAWSEQGALREKLFF. CDR3 in DNA: TGTGCCTGGAGTGAACAGGGGGCGCTAAGAGAAAAACTGTTTTTT.

The V and J genes are TRBV5-6 and TRBJ1-5, with 7 bases fitting TRBD1. Germline V gives CDR1 SGHDT, CDR2 YYEEEE. V shed 4 bases and J 4 bases; nucleotides not matched to a gene: 8. CDR3 length equals 15 residues. The CDR3 sequence is CASSRGQRQNQPQHF. The CDR3 DNA follows: TGTGCCAGCAGCAGGGGACAGAGACAAAATCAGCCCCAGCATTTT.

V gene TRBV6-6 combines with J gene TRBJ1-3; 10 nucleotides align to TRBD1. Germline CDR1 reads MNHNY; CDR2 reads SVGAGI (reference sequence). After removal of 8 bases from V and 5 bases from J, the junction contained 6 bases not matched to a gene. This CDR3 is 14 amino acids long. CDR3 in DNA: TGTGCCAGCTTGGACAGGGGGTTTAGAAACACCATATATTTT. It is translated as CASLDRGFRNTIYF.

V gene TRBV30 combines with J gene TRBJ1-6; D is undetermined. CDR3 size: 15 residues. Germline CDR1 is GTSNPN and CDR2 is SVGIG (reference sequence). V lost 7 bases and J lost 5, with 18 bases in between. CDR3 sequence: CAFLPRTGHNSPLHF. CDR3 DNA: TGTGCCTTTTTACCCAGGACTGGACATAATTCACCCCTCCACTTT.

This rearrangement joins TRBV14 to TRBJ2-7, with D perhaps TRBD1 (6 bases). Germline V CDR1 and CDR2: SGHDN, FVKESK. V was shortened by 4 bases and J by 4 bases, with 8 bases between the two germline ends. CDR3 length: 12 amino acids. The chain's CDR3 is CASSPQGYEQYF. Written as DNA, the CDR3 is TGTGCCAGCAGCCCCCAGGGGTACGAGCAGTACTTC. Combining the CDR3 with reference TRBV14 and TRBJ2-7 gives the whole variable domain EAGVTQFPSHSVIEKGQTVTLRCDPISGHDNLYWYRRVMGKEIKFLLHFVKESKQDESGMPNNRFLAERTGGTYSTLKVQPAELEDSGVYFCASSPQGYEQYFGPGTRLTVT.

CDR3 region: CASSFRGFEQFF. The CDR3 bases are TGTGCCAGCAGCTTTAGGGGATTTGAGCAGTTCTTC. The rearrangement links TRBV7-2 to TRBJ2-1, with D maybe TRBD1 (5 bases). This CDR3 is 12 amino acids long. The germline V gene encodes CDR1 SGHTA and CDR2 FQGNSA. The V and J ends lost 3 bases and 9 bases respectively, with 9 bases between them.

The rearrangement uses TRBV5-6 and TRBJ1-5; 9 bases map to TRBD1. This CDR3 is built from 15 residues. J lost 4 bases, V lost 4 bases, and 6 bases had no gene match. Per the germline V gene, CDR1 is SGHDT and CDR2 is YYEEEE. CDR3 protein: CASSPHRGPNQPQHF. The DNA of the CDR3 is TGTGCCAGCAGCCCACACAGGGGGCCTAATCAGCCCCAGCATTTT.

The J gene is TRBJ1-3, the V gene TRBV7-8; TRBD1 might be the D (5 bases). The ends were cut back, 5 bases at V and 3 bases at J, with 14 bases in the middle. Germline loops: CDR1 SGHVS, CDR2 FQNEAQ. CDR3 size: 15 residues. The CDR3 is CASSGHGGGGNTIYF. CDR3 bases: TGTGCCAGCAGCGGTCATGGGGGGGGTGGAAACACCATATATTTT. Full variable domain (remainder filled in from reference TRBV7-8 and TRBJ1-3): GAGVSQSPRYKVAKRGQDVALRCDPISGHVSLFWYQQALGQGPEFLTYFQNEAQLDKSGLPSDRFFAERPEGSVSTLKIQRTQQEDSAVYLCASSGHGGGGNTIYFGEGSWLTVV.

This clone was detected once. This chain uses TRBV12-3 or TRBV12-4 with TRBJ1-2; TRBD1 matches at 7 bases. CDR3 length: 13 amino acids. V lost 6 bases, J lost 5 bases, and 6 bases stayed unmatched. The CDR3 DNA follows: TGTGCCAGCAGCTGGACAGGAAGGTATGGCTACACCTTC. Protein: CASSWTGRYGYTF.

The chain carries TRBV27 and TRBJ2-7; 9 bases agree with TRBD1. V shed 6 bases, J shed 2 bases, and the junction held 5 bases outside the gene matches. This CDR3 has 14 residues. The germline gives CDR1 MNHEY, CDR2 SMNVEV (reference sequence). The CDR3 sequence: CASRLGTGTYEQYF. As DNA, the CDR3 is TGTGCCAGCAGATTGGGGACAGGGACCTACGAGCAGTACTTC.